Given below is one T cell receptor beta chain in context. The assay was immunoSEQ multiplex PCR, and TCRdb's table has in-frame clones only and misses some. The table has roughly 190,000 clones, 90% to 95% seen once. The data are from a study of blood T cell repertoires in COVID-19. Per germline, CDR1 SEHNR and CDR2 FQNEAQ (reference sequence). This CDR3 region has 13 residues. V was pared by 3 bases and J by 5 bases, with 10 bases between. Enrollment of patients from Seattle took place during active infection, with longitudinal follow-up. This sequence joins TRBV7-9 and TRBJ1-1; perhaps TRBD1 as D (5 bases). Source material: peripheral blood. The sequence was collected from a man aged 25-45 years with COVID-19, enrolled during active disease. This CDR3 reads CASSFRVVTEAFF. CDR3 DNA sequence: TGTGCCAGCAGCTTCAGGGTTGTGACTGAAGCTTTCTTT.